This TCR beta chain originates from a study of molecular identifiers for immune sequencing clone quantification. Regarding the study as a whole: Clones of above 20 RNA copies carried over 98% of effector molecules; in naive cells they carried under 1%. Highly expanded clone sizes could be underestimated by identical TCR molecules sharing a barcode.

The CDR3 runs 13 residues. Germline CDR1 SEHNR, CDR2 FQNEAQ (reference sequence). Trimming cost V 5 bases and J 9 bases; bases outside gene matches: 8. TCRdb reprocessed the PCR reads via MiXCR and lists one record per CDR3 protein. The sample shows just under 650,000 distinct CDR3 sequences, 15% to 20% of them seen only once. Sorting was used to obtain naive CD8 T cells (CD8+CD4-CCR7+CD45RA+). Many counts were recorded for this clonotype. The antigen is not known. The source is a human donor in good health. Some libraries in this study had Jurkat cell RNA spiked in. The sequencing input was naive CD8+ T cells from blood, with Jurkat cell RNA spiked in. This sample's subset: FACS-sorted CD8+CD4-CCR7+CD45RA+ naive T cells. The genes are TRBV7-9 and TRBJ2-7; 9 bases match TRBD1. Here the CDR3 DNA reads TGTGCCAGCAGCCGCCGGGACAGGGTTCGGCAGTACTTC. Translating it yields CASSRRDRVRQYF.